These 21 T cell receptor beta chains came from one sample sequenced in a study of Ad26.COV2.S vaccination and SARS-CoV-2 variants. Libraries were prepared by immunoSEQ multiplex PCR; TCRdb keeps only in-frame clonotypes and omits some of them. The data show 150,000 to 200,000 clones, with around nine tenths seen just once and 5% to 7% held by the top ten. Here the sequenced sample was peripheral blood, taken after recovery from COVID-19. The receptors originated from a human donor who had recovered from COVID-19.

Only one count was recorded for this clone. CDR3 sequence (DNA): TGTGCTAGTGGTGTGGACAATCAGCCCCAGCATTTT. Encoded protein: CASGVDNQPQHF. The V and J genes are TRBV12-5 and TRBJ1-5; D is unclear. CDR3 length: 12 amino acids. Germline V gives CDR1 LGHNT, CDR2 FRNRAP. The germline V and J ends were trimmed by 5 bases and 3 bases, with 5 bases remaining between them. The variable domain in full, with the rest retrieved from reference TRBV12-5 and TRBJ1-5, is DARVTQTPRHKVTEMGQEVTMRCQPILGHNTVFWYRQTMMQGLELLAYFRNRAPLDDSGMPKDRFSAEMPDATLATLKIQPSEPRDSAVYFCASGVDNQPQHFGDGTRLSIL.

This chain connects TRBV2 to TRBJ2-5; either TRBD1 or TRBD2 may supply D (6 bases each). The CDR3 consists of 13 residues. CDR1 is SNHLY, CDR2 FYNNEI, per germline. Trimming shortened V by 8 bases and J by 5 bases, and 15 bases separated the two germline ends. CDR3 in amino acids: CASGSGGRETQYF. In nucleotides, the CDR3 is TGTGCCAGCGGGTCCGGGGGCCGGGAGACCCAGTACTTC.

This chain connects TRBV7-9 to TRBJ2-5, with D possibly matching TRBD1 (6 bases). The ends were cut back, 5 bases at V and 4 bases at J, with 14 bases in the middle. CDR3 length: 14 residues. The germline V gene encodes CDR1 SEHNR and CDR2 FQNEAQ (reference sequence). The DNA of the CDR3 is TGTGCCAGCAGCCTACAGGGTGGACGAGAGACCCAGTACTTC. This translates into CASSLQGGRETQYF.

The sample holds one count of this clone. The V gene is TRBV5-1, the J gene TRBJ1-2; no reliable D call. V lost 0 bases, J lost 1 base, and 7 bases lay in between. The V gene's germline CDR1 is SGHRS and CDR2 YFSETQ. This CDR3 comprises 14 residues. The CDR3 DNA sequence: TGCGCCAGCAGCTTGGTGCCAGATAACTATGGCTACACCTTC. It encodes CASSLVPDNYGYTF.

The chain combines TRBV6-5 with TRBJ2-3, with 7 bases fitting TRBD2. Germline assignment: CDR1 MNHEY and CDR2 SVGAGI. This CDR3 has 14 amino acids. The V segment lost 6 bases and the J segment 1 base; nucleotides outside the gene matches: 4. This CDR3 reads CASSLSGGTDTQYF. CDR3 bases: TGTGCCAGCAGCCTCAGCGGGGGCACAGATACGCAGTATTTT.

The V call is TRBV6-5, the J call TRBJ2-7; D may correspond to TRBD1 or TRBD2 (6 bases each). The germline V gene encodes CDR1 MNHEY and CDR2 SVGAGI. The CDR3 contains 15 residues. With 2 bases removed from V and 4 bases from J, the gap between germline ends came to 15 bases. The chain's CDR3 is CASSYKGGATYEQYF. The CDR3, as DNA: TGTGCCAGCAGTTACAAGGGGGGCGCGACTTACGAGCAGTACTTC.

The chain links TRBV12-5 to TRBJ2-5; 9 nucleotides match TRBD1. CDR3 size: 13 residues. The trim removed 6 bases at V and 4 bases at J, leaving 3 bases unmatched. CDR1 LGHNT and CDR2 FRNRAP come from the germline V gene. CDR3: CASGMDRGETQYF. DNA for the CDR3: TGTGCTAGTGGCATGGACAGGGGAGAGACCCAGTACTTC.

V usage is TRBV6-5 and J usage is TRBJ1-2; no clear D. V was pared by 2 bases and J by 5 bases, with 12 bases between. The CDR3 spans 14 residues. Per the germline V gene, CDR1 is MNHEY and CDR2 is SVGAGI. CDR3 in amino acids: CASSYRDPLYGYTF. CDR3 coding DNA: TGTGCCAGCAGTTACCGCGACCCGTTATATGGCTACACCTTC.

The chain couples TRBV5-1 to TRBJ2-3; 9 bases map to TRBD1. J gave up 2 bases and V 3 bases, and 10 bases lay outside the gene matches. This CDR3 region has 17 residues. Germline lookup yields CDR1 SGHRS and CDR2 YFSETQ. Here the CDR3 reads CASSYLPGTGITDTQYF. CDR3 DNA sequence: TGCGCCAGCAGCTACCTACCCGGGACAGGGATCACAGATACGCAGTATTTT.

The chain employs TRBV3-1 (or the pseudogene TRBV3-2) and TRBJ1-1, with D maybe TRBD1 (6 bases). The germline V gene has CDR1 LGHDT and CDR2 YNNKEL (reference sequence). Trimming took 3 bases from V and 5 from J, leaving 19 bases between them. The CDR3 spans 16 residues. The CDR3 sequence is CASSQGGGQGWTEAFF. The CDR3 nucleotides are TGTGCCAGCAGCCAGGGGGGGGGCCAGGGCTGGACTGAAGCTTTCTTT.

The chain is built from TRBV6-5 and TRBJ1-5, with 8 bases aligning to TRBD1. The ends lost 2 bases at V and 9 bases at J; junction bases unmatched: 12. CDR3 size: 16 residues. CDR1 MNHEY and CDR2 SVGAGI come from the germline V gene. The CDR3 protein is CASSYSGQGTKGPQHF. CDR3 DNA: TGTGCCAGCAGTTACAGCGGACAGGGCACGAAGGGGCCCCAGCATTTT.

DNA for the CDR3: TGTGCCAGCAGGAAGGGACAGTCAGGCACTGAAGCTTTCTTT. It yields the protein CASRKGQSGTEAFF. The chain combines TRBV6-5 with TRBJ1-1; 7 bases align to TRBD1. V shed 6 bases and J 4 bases; nucleotides not matched to a gene: 8. The V gene's germline CDR1 is MNHEY and CDR2 SVGAGI. The CDR3 is made up of 14 amino acids.

The V and J genes are TRBV5-1 and TRBJ2-7; a weak D match, TRBD2 (6 bases). This CDR3 is built from 16 residues. V was shortened by 4 bases and J by 0 bases, with 17 bases between the two germline ends. Germline lookup yields CDR1 SGHRS and CDR2 YFSETQ. CDR3 sequence reads: CASSLGAGSLSYEQYF. The CDR3 region has the DNA TGCGCCAGCAGCCTAGGGGCGGGGAGTCTCTCCTACGAGCAGTACTTC.

The J gene is TRBJ2-5, the V gene TRBV28; 8 positions agree with TRBD1. Germline assignment: CDR1 MDHEN and CDR2 SYDVKM. V shed 7 bases and J 3 bases; nucleotides not matched to a gene: 10. The CDR3 consists of 15 residues. CDR3 region: CASIPPGTGKETQYF. CDR3 coding DNA: TGTGCCAGCATCCCCCCCGGGACAGGAAAAGAGACCCAGTACTTC.

This rearrangement joins TRBV30 to TRBJ2-3; D tentatively reads TRBD1 or TRBD2 (5 bases each). Germline V lookup: CDR1 GTSNPN, CDR2 SVGIG (reference sequence). V lost 2 bases to trimming and J lost 11 bases, with 17 bases between them. The CDR3 is made up of 13 amino acids. The CDR3 region is CAWSRPNGGVQYF. The CDR3 DNA follows: TGTGCCTGGAGTAGGCCCAATGGGGGTGTGCAGTATTTT.

The CDR3, as DNA: TGTGCCATCTCTGGGGGCCCAGGGGAGACCCAGTACTTC. Residues: CAISGGPGETQYF. The rearrangement uses TRBV10-3 and TRBJ2-5, with a weak D call TRBD1 (6 bases). The germline gives CDR1 ENHRY, CDR2 SYGVKD. The CDR3 sequence is 13 residues long. V gave up 8 bases and J gave up 5 bases, with 15 bases separating them.

The CDR3 protein is CASSTGQVNFDGYTF. The CDR3 coding sequence is TGTGCCAGCAGCACAGGACAGGTTAATTTTGATGGCTACACCTTC. The chain recombines TRBV7-2 with TRBJ1-2, with TRBD1 matching 7 bases. V lost 5 bases and J lost 6; bases outside the gene matches: 12. CDR3 length equals 15 residues. Looked up from germline, CDR1 is SGHTA and CDR2 is FQGNSA.

The chain links TRBV13 to TRBJ2-7, with TRBD2 matching over 12 bases. CDR1 PRHDT and CDR2 FYEKMQ come from the germline V gene (reference sequence). The length of the CDR3 is 17 residues. J gave up 2 bases and V 3 bases, and 8 bases lay outside the gene matches. The CDR3 spells CASSFGFLAGGTYEQYF. CDR3 sequence (DNA): TGTGCCAGCAGCTTCGGTTTTCTAGCGGGGGGGACCTACGAGCAGTACTTC.

The genes are TRBV9 and TRBJ2-2; 10 positions match TRBD2. The V and J ends lost 3 bases and 7 bases, in that order; junction bases with no gene match: 12. The germline CDR1 and CDR2 sequences are SGDLS and YYNGEE. CDR3 length: 17 residues. The CDR3 spells CASSAEGRTSGNGELFF. As DNA, the CDR3 is TGTGCCAGCAGCGCCGAGGGCAGGACTAGCGGTAACGGGGAGCTGTTTTTT.

This clone appeared a single time. This rearrangement joins TRBV7-9 to TRBJ2-1, with D possibly being TRBD1 (5 bases). There are 14 residues in the CDR3. V lost 1 base and J lost 6, with 10 bases in between. Germline loops: CDR1 SEHNR, CDR2 FQNEAQ (reference sequence). This chain's CDR3 is CASSLGTRSNEQFF. The CDR3 DNA sequence: TGTGCCAGCAGCTTAGGGACAAGGAGCAATGAGCAGTTCTTC. The variable domain in full, completed from reference TRBV7-9 and TRBJ2-1, reads DTGVSQNPRHKITKRGQNVTFRCDPISEHNRLYWYRQTLGQGPEFLTYFQNEAQLEKSRLLSDRFSAERPKGSFSTLEIQRTEQGDSAMYLCASSLGTRSNEQFFGPGTRLTVL.

The CDR3 sequence: CASSQEMGFGAFF. The CDR3 nucleotides read TGTGCCAGCAGCCAAGAAATGGGGTTCGGCGCTTTCTTT. The V and J genes are TRBV3-1 (or the pseudogene TRBV3-2) and TRBJ1-1; D ambiguous. Germline CDR1 reads LGHDT; CDR2 reads YNNKEL (reference sequence). The V gene lost 0 bases and the J gene lost 11 bases, with 13 bases spanning the gap. The CDR3 extends over 13 amino acids.